This is a list of T cell receptor beta chains from one sample in a study of cytomegalovirus exposure and HLA in healthy donors. Sequencing was performed with immunoSEQ multiplex PCR; in TCRdb, only in-frame clones are kept and a portion is missing. The sample holds 35,000 to 45,000 clones. The material sequenced was PBMCs. The receptors were sampled from a male donor in good health and CMV-seronegative. Each CDR3 is given with its conserved first and last residue. D genes are given only for firm matches.

J gene	CDR3 length	V gene	D gene	CDR3 protein	CDR3 DNA
TRBJ1-3	14	TRBV29-1	TRBD1	CSVAGDSSGNTIYF	TGCAGCGTCGCAGGGGACAGCTCTGGAAACACCATATATTTT
TRBJ2-3	14	TRBV28	.	CASSFLLGYDTQYF	TGTGCCAGCAGTTTCCTGCTAGGTTACGATACGCAGTATTTT
TRBJ2-7	14	TRBV2	TRBD1	CAGIPGTGAYEQYF	TGTGCGGGCATCCCCGGGACAGGAGCCTACGAGCAGTACTTC
TRBJ2-3	15	TRBV4-2	TRBD1	CASSPGTEIVNTQYF	TGTGCCAGCAGCCCCGGGACAGAGATTGTAAATACGCAGTATTTT
TRBJ2-7	15	TRBV29-1	.	CSVAHRQVKGYEQYF	TGCAGCGTGGCCCACCGACAGGTGAAAGGCTACGAGCAGTACTTC
TRBJ2-7	15	TRBV9	.	CASSVQIGVNYEQYF	TGTGCCAGCAGCGTACAAATAGGGGTCAACTACGAGCAGTACTTC
TRBJ2-5	13	TRBV9	.	CASSVSGQETQYF	TGTGCCAGCAGCGTTTCAGGCCAAGAGACCCAGTACTTC
TRBJ1-1	14	TRBV7-9	TRBD1	CASSSGQGNTEAFF	TGTGCCAGCAGCTCTGGACAGGGGAACACTGAAGCTTTCTTT
TRBJ2-7	16	TRBV10-2	.	CASSEFLARRAYEQYF	TGCGCCAGCAGTGAGTTTCTAGCGCGCCGCGCCTACGAGCAGTACTTC
TRBJ2-5	15	TRBV19	TRBD1	CASSTGQGAQETQYF	TGTGCCAGTAGTACGGGACAGGGGGCCCAAGAGACCCAGTACTTC
TRBJ1-1	15	TRBV5-1	.	CASSLEAISNTEAFF	TGCGCCAGCAGCTTGGAAGCGATATCGAACACTGAAGCTTTCTTT
TRBJ1-1	15	TRBV7-9	.	CASSLGERAGAEAFF	TGTGCCAGCAGCTTAGGGGAGCGTGCGGGGGCTGAAGCTTTCTTT
TRBJ2-3	15	TRBV6-6	TRBD2	CASSFPTSGSTTQYF	TGTGCCAGCAGTTTCCCGACTAGCGGGAGCACTACGCAGTATTTT
TRBJ2-3	13	TRBV19	TRBD2	CASTLAGANTQYF	TGTGCCAGCACTCTAGCGGGAGCGAATACGCAGTATTTT
TRBJ1-1	15	TRBV5-1	.	CASSLALRANTEAFF	TGCGCCAGCAGCTTGGCCCTCAGGGCGAACACTGAAGCTTTCTTT
TRBJ2-7	13	TRBV10-3	TRBD2	CAASSGSTYEQYF	TGTGCCGCCTCTAGCGGGAGCACCTACGAGCAGTACTTC
TRBJ2-7	13	TRBV7-8	.	CASSGRVYYEQYF	TGTGCCAGCAGCGGCCGGGTTTACTACGAGCAGTACTTC
TRBJ2-7	15	TRBV5-4	TRBD2	CASSFETSVSYEQYF	TGTGCCAGCAGCTTCGAGACTAGCGTCTCCTACGAGCAGTACTTC
TRBJ1-2	13	TRBV27	.	CASSLTAGHGYTF	TGTGCCAGCAGTTTAACGGCAGGGCATGGCTACACCTTC
TRBJ2-7	12	TRBV6-6	.	CASSYTAYEQYF	TGTGCCAGCAGTTACACTGCCTACGAGCAGTACTTC
TRBJ2-7	16	TRBV5-1	TRBD2	CASSRGVVAGTYEQYF	TGCGCCAGCAGCCGGGGGGTAGTAGCGGGGACCTACGAGCAGTACTTC
TRBJ2-1	13	TRBV11-3	.	CASSRGSYNEQFF	TGTGCCAGCAGCCGGGGGTCCTACAATGAGCAGTTCTTC
TRBJ2-7	13	TRBV6-5	TRBD2	CAIRGGGSYEQYF	TGTGCCATCCGCGGGGGGGGCTCCTACGAGCAGTACTTC
TRBJ2-5	13	TRBV29-1	.	CSVAKGYQETQYF	TGCAGCGTTGCTAAGGGGTACCAAGAGACCCAGTACTTC
TRBJ2-1	15	TRBV27	.	CASSGRLGAYNEQFF	TGTGCCAGCAGTGGGCGACTAGGAGCCTACAATGAGCAGTTCTTC
TRBJ2-7	14	TRBV27	.	CASSFNSHSYEQYF	TGTGCCAGCAGTTTTAACAGCCACTCCTACGAGCAGTACTTC
TRBJ2-3	16	TRBV4-2	TRBD2	CASSQAGLAETDTQYF	TGTGCCAGCAGCCAAGCCGGTCTAGCGGAAACAGATACGCAGTATTTT
TRBJ2-1	17	TRBV27	TRBD2	CASSLSGLAFPYNEQFF	TGTGCCAGCAGTTTATCGGGACTAGCTTTTCCCTACAATGAGCAGTTCTTC
TRBJ1-2	13	TRBV6-5	.	CASSPGRSYGYTF	TGTGCCAGCAGCCCAGGGCGCTCTTATGGCTACACCTTC
TRBJ2-7	14	TRBV18	.	CASSPSRQSYEQYF	TGTGCCAGCTCACCATCCCGACAGTCCTACGAGCAGTACTTC
TRBJ1-4	14	TRBV30	.	CAWKDRTENEKLFF	TGTGCCTGGAAGGACAGAACAGAAAATGAAAAACTGTTTTTT
TRBJ2-5	15	TRBV19	TRBD1	CASSHRDSSSTTQYF	TGTGCCAGTAGTCATCGGGACAGCTCCAGTACGACCCAGTACTTC
TRBJ1-2	14	TRBV9	.	CASSPGGAPGGYTF	TGTGCCAGCAGCCCCGGAGGGGCGCCGGGAGGCTACACCTTC
TRBJ1-4	16	TRBV7-9	.	CASSLAHSNSNEKLFF	TGTGCCAGCAGCTTAGCGCACAGCAACTCTAATGAAAAACTGTTTTTT
TRBJ2-6	17	TRBV5-1	TRBD2	CASSLAGRGSGANVLTF	TGCGCCAGCAGCTTGGCCGGGAGGGGTTCTGGGGCCAACGTCCTGACTTTC
TRBJ2-7	15	TRBV7-8	TRBD1	CASSFRDRGSYEQYF	TGTGCCAGCAGCTTCCGGGACAGGGGCTCCTACGAGCAGTACTTC
TRBJ2-3	13	TRBV28	.	CASSSPPSDTQYF	TGTGCCAGCAGTTCCCCTCCGTCGGATACGCAGTATTTT
TRBJ1-1	14	TRBV10-2	TRBD1	CASRGQEHRGEAFF	TGCGCCAGCAGAGGGCAGGAGCACAGGGGTGAAGCTTTCTTT
TRBJ1-4	12	TRBV19	.	CASRVLGEKLFF	TGTGCCAGCAGGGTTTTGGGTGAAAAACTGTTTTTT
TRBJ2-5	11	TRBV20-1	.	CSARRGETQYF	TGCAGTGCTCGGAGAGGAGAGACCCAGTACTTC
TRBJ2-3	14	TRBV25-1	.	CASSGIGITDTQYF	TGTGCCAGCAGCGGGATTGGTATCACAGATACGCAGTATTTT
TRBJ2-7	15	TRBV9	.	CASSVGGRGYYEQYF	TGTGCCAGCAGCGTAGGTGGGAGAGGGTACTACGAGCAGTACTTC
TRBJ1-5	13	TRBV10-3	TRBD1	CAISESTGQPQHF	TGTGCCATCAGTGAGTCGACAGGGCAGCCCCAGCATTTT
TRBJ2-2	14	TRBV9	.	CASSPGTAMGELFF	TGTGCCAGCAGCCCAGGGACTGCGATGGGGGAGCTGTTTTTT
TRBJ1-1	15	TRBV25-1	.	CASSEFGGGYTEAFF	TGTGCCAGCAGTGAATTTGGGGGAGGATACACTGAAGCTTTCTTT
TRBJ1-1	14	TRBV5-1	.	CASTQGTVNTEAFF	TGCGCCAGCACCCAGGGGACGGTGAACACTGAAGCTTTCTTT
TRBJ2-7	15	TRBV7-9	.	CASSPKRGQAYEQYF	TGTGCCAGCAGCCCAAAACGTGGACAAGCCTACGAGCAGTACTTC
TRBJ2-7	14	TRBV27	.	CASSLRGSGYEQYF	TGTGCCAGCAGTTTACGGGGGAGCGGATACGAGCAGTACTTC
TRBJ1-2	13	TRBV10-3	.	CAISEGPSEGYTF	TGTGCCATCAGTGAGGGGCCATCGGAAGGCTACACCTTC
TRBJ1-1	16	TRBV7-2	.	CASSPSPGHPLMKAFF	TGTGCCAGCAGCCCGTCCCCGGGACATCCCTTGATGAAAGCTTTCTTT
TRBJ2-2	15	TRBV11-1	TRBD1	CASSPRGTDTGELFF	TGTGCCAGCAGCCCTAGAGGGACAGACACCGGGGAGCTGTTTTTT
TRBJ1-1	15	TRBV10-2	.	CASSDSTVTAAEAFF	TGCGCCAGCAGTGACTCGACAGTTACGGCGGCTGAAGCTTTCTTT
TRBJ2-7	15	TRBV4-2	.	CASSPETGSSYEQYF	TGTGCCAGCAGCCCAGAGACAGGAAGCTCCTACGAGCAGTACTTC
TRBJ1-5	15	TRBV11-2	.	CASSPGAPSNQPQHF	TGTGCCAGCAGCCCAGGGGCGCCAAGCAATCAGCCCCAGCATTTT
TRBJ1-2	14	TRBV28	.	CASAFTGGVYGHTF	TGTGCCAGCGCGTTTACGGGAGGGGTCTATGGCCACACCTTC